This T cell receptor (beta chain) comes out of a study of blood T cell repertoires in COVID-19. Study summary: Samples came from the United States, Italy and Spain, spanning acute and convalescent COVID-19. PBMCs, B-cell-depleted T cells, or T cells were the source of the cDNA or gDNA that made up the material.

The CDR3 length is 13 residues. Germline V gene data show CDR1 as MNHEY and CDR2 as SMNVEV (reference sequence). The trim removed 3 bases at V and 2 bases at J, leaving 1 base unmatched. Clones were read by immunoSEQ multiplex PCR, and TCRdb kept only the in-frame ones, dropping some. Among roughly 140,000 clones listed, roughly 79% were seen once. The rearrangement joins TRBV27 to TRBJ2-7; 7 nucleotides align to TRBD1. Material: peripheral blood. The receptor comes from a man aged 45 to 65 with active or convalescent COVID-19. CDR3 nucleotides: TGTGCCAGCAGTTTTACAGGGGCCTACGAGCAGTACTTC. Translation gives CASSFTGAYEQYF.